These 30 T cell receptor beta chains share one sample of origin, sequenced in a study of T-cell memory formation after mild COVID-19. TCRdb re-called the 5' RACE reads through MiXCR, storing one row per CDR3 protein. The repertoire holds roughly 100,000 distinct CDR3 sequences, with 12% as singletons. The sequencing input was PBMCs or a T cell subset sorted from them (not recorded which). The receptor set was obtained from an adult woman who had mild COVID-19 (a few samples of this study predate the infection). Cell type and time point are not known.

V is TRBV20-1 and J is TRBJ2-1, with TRBD2 as a possible D gene (5 bases). CDR1 DFQATT and CDR2 SNEGSKA come from the germline V gene (reference sequence). Deletions cut 3 bases from V and 4 bases from J, with 13 bases between. This CDR3 contains 14 residues. The CDR3 DNA follows: TGCAGTGCTAGTTTGCCTGGGGAGTACAATGAGCAGTTCTTC. Its protein is CSASLPGEYNEQFF.

The chain links TRBV27 to TRBJ2-2, with D maybe TRBD1 (6 bases). Trimming cost V 8 bases and J 2 bases, with 18 bases left between them. In germline, CDR1 is MNHEY, CDR2 SMNVEV (reference sequence). The length of the CDR3 is 16 residues. CDR3 nucleotide sequence: TGTGCCAGCGCCACCCATAAGGGGGTTAACACCGGGGAGCTGTTTTTT. Translating gives CASATHKGVNTGELFF.

This chain joins TRBV7-6 and TRBJ1-1, with TRBD1 as a possible D gene (5 bases). The CDR3 loop spans 15 amino acids. Trimming shortened V by 1 base and J by 5 bases, and 14 bases separated the two germline ends. Germline V gene lookup returns CDR1 SGHVS and CDR2 FNYEAQ. CDR3 residues: CASSLERGAPTEAFF. The CDR3 DNA is TGTGCCAGCAGCTTAGAGAGGGGCGCGCCAACTGAAGCTTTCTTT.

This clonotype was found a few times. The chain links TRBV29-1 to TRBJ1-1; 9 nucleotides match TRBD1. The CDR3 runs 17 residues. J gave up 3 bases and V 0 bases, and 11 bases lay outside the gene matches. The germline V gene has CDR1 SQVTM and CDR2 ANQGSEA. The CDR3 nucleotides are TGCAGCGTTGAAGATATTGGGACAGGGTCTTCGGACACTGAAGCTTTCTTT. Amino acids: CSVEDIGTGSSDTEAFF. The full variable domain, its missing parts supplied by reference TRBV29-1 and TRBJ1-1, is SAVISQKPSRDICQRGTSLTIQCQVDSQVTMMFWYRQQPGQSLTLIATANQGSEATYESGFVIDKFPISRPNLTFSTLTVSNMSPEDSSIYLCSVEDIGTGSSDTEAFFGQGTRLTVV.

In its sample, this clonotype was seen a few times. The chain joins TRBV9 to TRBJ2-3, with TRBD2 identical over 9 bases. Trimming removed 4 bases from V and 6 bases from J; junction bases left unmatched: 3. This CDR3 is 13 amino acids long. Germline V gene lookup returns CDR1 SGDLS and CDR2 YYNGEE. The CDR3 DNA reads TGTGCCAGCAGCCTCGGACTAGCGGATACGCAGTATTTT. This encodes CASSLGLADTQYF.

As concerns this clonotype: Germline is not matched at one junction end, which may reflect a read error. The chain uses TRBV7-8 and TRBJ2-5; weak D call: TRBD2 (7 bases). CDR1 and CDR2 from the germline V gene are SGHVS and FQNEAQ. This CDR3 has 15 amino acids. The CDR3 loop reads CACSLGGGLGETQYF. In nucleotides, the CDR3 is TGTGCCTGCAGCTTAGGGGGGGGGTTAGGAGAGACCCAGTACTTC.

The chain links TRBV9 to TRBJ1-1, with D perhaps TRBD1 (6 bases). The CDR3 is 13 amino acids. Trimming took 0 bases from V and 7 from J, leaving 10 bases between them. CDR1 SGDLS and CDR2 YYNGEE come from the germline V gene. The CDR3 here is CASSVGRGSEAFF. CDR3 sequence (DNA): TGTGCCAGCAGCGTAGGGAGGGGGAGTGAAGCTTTCTTT. Supplemented by reference TRBV9 and TRBJ1-1, the full variable domain reads DSGVTQTPKHLITATGQRVTLRCSPRSGDLSVYWYQQSLDQGLQFLIQYYNGEERAKGNILERFSAQQFPDLHSELNLSSLELGDSALYFCASSVGRGSEAFFGQGTRLTVV.

The V and J genes are TRBV6-6 and TRBJ2-5, with D perhaps matching TRBD1 (5 bases). Germline-derived CDR1 and CDR2 are MNHNY and SVGAGI (reference sequence). Between the trimmed V and J ends, which lost 2 bases and 0 bases, there was a span of 16 bases. CDR3 length equals 17 residues. CDR3 in amino acids: CASSYGPGADNQETQYF. The CDR3 DNA sequence: TGTGCCAGCAGTTACGGGCCTGGGGCGGACAACCAAGAGACCCAGTACTTC.

With regard to this clonotype: The missing conserved phenylalanine or tryptophan at the end of this CDR3 makes a read error likely. This chain connects TRBV25-1 to TRBJ2-5, with TRBD1 identical over 8 bases. The CDR3 length is 14 residues. The germline gives CDR1 MGHDK, CDR2 SYGVNS. The ends lost 5 bases at V and 4 bases at J; junction bases unmatched: 6. This CDR3 reads CASSPGQGGETQYL. DNA of the CDR3: TGTGCCAGCAGTCCAGGACAGGGTGGAGAGACCCAGTACTTA.

The rearrangement joins TRBV15 to TRBJ2-6; maybe TRBD1 (5 bases). The ends were cut back, 0 bases at V and 1 base at J, with 19 bases in the middle. Germline V gene data show CDR1 as LNHNV and CDR2 as YYDKDF (reference sequence). The CDR3 has 20 amino acids. CDR3 in amino acids: CATSRDPSRTHSSGANVLTF. The CDR3 DNA is TGTGCCACCAGCAGAGACCCTTCACGGACACACTCTTCTGGGGCCAACGTCCTGACTTTC.

This clonotype was observed a handful of times. The CDR3 loop is CASSLFAAKTTEAFF. CDR3 sequence (DNA): TGTGCCAGCAGTTTATTCGCCGCGAAGACCACTGAAGCTTTCTTT. The genes are TRBV27 and TRBJ1-1, with D unclear. Trimming took off 1 base at V and 4 bases at J, with 13 bases between the two ends. This CDR3 is built from 15 residues. The V gene's germline CDR1 is MNHEY and CDR2 SMNVEV (reference sequence).

The chain employs TRBV7-6 and TRBJ2-2; D not certain. The CDR3 has 15 residues. V lost 6 bases to trimming and J lost 2 bases, with 13 bases between them. Germline CDR1 is SGHVS and CDR2 is FNYEAQ. The CDR3 DNA follows: TGTGCCAGCAGGCCCGGAATCGCCAACACCGGGGAGCTGTTTTTT. Its protein product is CASRPGIANTGELFF.

This clonotype was seen a few times. The CDR3 region is CSVHGTLGQGSTGELFF. As DNA, the CDR3 is TGCAGCGTCCATGGAACACTAGGACAGGGAAGCACCGGGGAGCTGTTTTTT. The V and J genes are TRBV29-1 and TRBJ2-2, with TRBD1 identical over 8 bases. Trimming cost V 6 bases and J 4 bases; bases outside gene matches: 16. The CDR3 totals 17 residues. Germline V gene sequence: CDR1 SQVTM, CDR2 ANQGSEA.

This clonotype was seen only a few times. The gene calls are TRBV4-1 and TRBJ2-2, with TRBD2 identical over 7 bases. Germline values: CDR1 MGHRA, CDR2 YSYEKL. The CDR3 covers 15 residues. V lost 4 bases, J lost 6 bases, and 8 bases stayed unmatched. This CDR3 is CASSPGLPLSGELFF. Here the CDR3 DNA reads TGCGCCAGCAGCCCGGGACTACCCCTGTCCGGGGAGCTGTTTTTT.

The J gene is TRBJ2-3, the V gene TRBV4-1; a weak D match, TRBD2 (5 bases). CDR1 is MGHRA and CDR2 is YSYEKL in the germline V gene. V lost 4 bases, J lost 8 bases, and 7 bases lay in between. The CDR3 totals 11 residues. This CDR3 reads CASSPGLTQYF. CDR3 coding DNA: TGCGCCAGCAGCCCCGGACTTACGCAGTATTTT.

The chain is built from TRBV6-6 and TRBJ1-1, with 7 bases matching TRBD1. V shed 4 bases, J shed 12 bases, and the junction held 8 bases outside the gene matches. Germline V gene lookup returns CDR1 MNHNY and CDR2 SVGAGI (reference sequence). The CDR3 contains 12 residues. CDR3 nucleotide sequence: TGTGCCAGCAGTTCAGGGGGGTATGTAACTTTCTTT. Protein: CASSSGGYVTFF.

The chain employs TRBV11-1 and TRBJ1-2; 9 bases align to TRBD1. The V gene end was trimmed by 5 bases and the J gene end by 0 bases; junction bases not matched to a gene: 4. The CDR3 spans 15 residues. Germline assignment: CDR1 SGHAT and CDR2 FQDESV (reference sequence). CDR3 sequence: CASSVDRGANYGYTF. DNA of the CDR3: TGTGCCAGCAGCGTGGACAGGGGAGCTAACTATGGCTACACCTTC.

The rearrangement joins TRBV12-3 or TRBV12-4 to TRBJ1-5, with a weak D call TRBD1 (5 bases). Trimming removed 3 bases at V and 2 bases at J, with 11 bases between. The CDR3 runs 15 residues. This CDR3 reads CASSLVQGRNQPQHF. As DNA, the CDR3 is TGTGCCAGCAGTTTGGTGCAGGGTCGCAATCAGCCCCAGCATTTT.

This clonotype has more than one count but fewer than ten. This chain connects TRBV7-9 to TRBJ2-1, with 8 nucleotides matching TRBD2. Germline CDR1 and CDR2: SEHNR and FQNEAQ (reference sequence). The V gene end was trimmed by 6 bases and the J gene end by 2 bases; junction bases not matched to a gene: 15. The CDR3 sequence is 18 residues long. The CDR3 loop is CASRSRGVAGLPYNEQFF. Here the CDR3 DNA reads TGTGCCAGCAGATCTAGGGGAGTAGCGGGGCTTCCCTACAATGAGCAGTTCTTC.

The chain is built from TRBV12-3 or TRBV12-4 and TRBJ2-3; TRBD2 aligns across 10 bases. V lost 3 bases, J lost 6 bases, and 6 bases stayed unmatched. This CDR3 region has 15 residues. The CDR3: CASSFGTSGVDTQYF. The CDR3 nucleotides are TGTGCCAGCAGTTTCGGAACTAGCGGGGTGGATACGCAGTATTTT.

To note about this clonotype: One base away lies a much larger clone, so this may be a sequencing read error. The genes are TRBV15 and TRBJ2-1; 9 bases agree with TRBD2. CDR1 is LNHNV, CDR2 YYDKDF, per germline (reference sequence). The length of the CDR3 is 17 residues. J gave up 8 bases and V 1 base, and 12 bases lay outside the gene matches. The CDR3 DNA sequence: TGTGCCACCAGCAGAGTTCCTGGGCTAGCGGGAACCGATGAGCAGTTCTTC. It encodes CATSRVPGLAGTDEQFF. The variable domain in full, completed from reference TRBV15 and TRBJ2-1, reads DAMVIQNPRYQVTQFGKPVTLSCSQTLNHNVMYWYQQKSSQAPKLLFHYYDKDFNNEADTPDNFQSRRPNTSFCFLDIRSPGLGDTAMYLCATSRVPGLAGTDEQFFGPGTRLTVL.

This clonotype appeared a few times. The chain is built from TRBV7-9 and TRBJ2-7; D not resolved. Germline V gene data show CDR1 as SEHNR and CDR2 as FQNEAQ (reference sequence). V was cut by 5 bases and J by 3 bases, with 11 bases left in between. The CDR3 loop spans 13 amino acids. CDR3: CASSAALVYEQYF. In DNA form, the CDR3 reads TGTGCCAGCAGCGCGGCACTGGTCTACGAGCAGTACTTC.

This clonotype was observed at least ten times. V and J are TRBV5-5 and TRBJ2-5; D call uncertain. The CDR3 is 15 amino acids. From germline, CDR1 is SGHKS and CDR2 YYEKEE (reference sequence). V lost 4 bases and J 5 bases, leaving 18 bases between the germline ends. As DNA, the CDR3 is TGTGCCAGCAGCACACACTCGGTTGGGTGGGAGACCCAGTACTTC. It encodes CASSTHSVGWETQYF.

The chain has TRBV4-2 and TRBJ2-7, with D possibly matching TRBD2 (6 bases). The germline V gene has CDR1 LGHNA and CDR2 YNFKEQ. V lost 1 base and J 0 bases, leaving 10 bases between the germline ends. CDR3 length: 15 residues. CDR3 coding DNA: TGTGCCAGCAGCCAAGGGTTTAGCGGCTCCTACGAGCAGTACTTC. It yields the protein CASSQGFSGSYEQYF.

Note on this clonotype: A much larger clone is a single base away; this may be a read error. The chain has TRBV4-3 and TRBJ2-3; D is perhaps TRBD2 (5 bases). Germline values: CDR1 LGHNA, CDR2 YSLEER. This CDR3 comprises 16 residues. V lost 5 bases to trimming and J lost 5 bases, with 20 bases between them. DNA for the CDR3: TGCGCCAGCAGCTACCAGTCCAGGTGGGCGGGAGATACGCAGTATTTT. Amino acids: CASSYQSRWAGDTQYF.

The V call is TRBV23-1, the J call TRBJ2-1, with D possibly matching TRBD1 (6 bases). Being an ORF, TRBV23-1 has a function that is uncertain. This CDR3 spans 15 amino acids. V lost 6 bases and J lost 5, with 17 bases in between. The CDR3 nucleotides read TGCGCCAGCAGCCTAAGGCGGACAGACAACAATGAGCAGTTCTTC. Translating gives CASSLRRTDNNEQFF.

In its sample, this clonotype was seen a few times. This sequence joins TRBV15 and TRBJ2-3; perhaps TRBD2 as D (6 bases). V was pared by 2 bases and J by 0 bases, with 9 bases between. CDR3 length: 15 residues. CDR1 is LNHNV, CDR2 YYDKDF, per germline (reference sequence). Here the CDR3 reads CATSRRRDSTDTQYF. CDR3 DNA: TGTGCCACCAGCAGAAGGCGGGACAGCACAGATACGCAGTATTTT. Supplemented by reference TRBV15 and TRBJ2-3, the full variable domain reads DAMVIQNPRYQVTQFGKPVTLSCSQTLNHNVMYWYQQKSSQAPKLLFHYYDKDFNNEADTPDNFQSRRPNTSFCFLDIRSPGLGDTAMYLCATSRRRDSTDTQYFGPGTRLTVL.

The chain uses TRBV5-1 and TRBJ2-7; D is possibly TRBD2 (6 bases). The CDR3 length is 16 residues. Germline values: CDR1 SGHRS, CDR2 YFSETQ. Trimming stripped 6 bases from V and 3 bases from J, with 22 bases between. The CDR3 loop is CASKSLLEGRDYEQYF. The DNA for the CDR3 is TGCGCCAGCAAATCCCTGTTGGAGGGACGAGACTACGAGCAGTACTTC.

V and J are TRBV25-1 and TRBJ1-2, with D unclear. With 5 bases removed from V and 4 bases from J, the gap between germline ends came to 8 bases. The CDR3 consists of 12 residues. Per the germline V gene, CDR1 is MGHDK and CDR2 is SYGVNS. CDR3 DNA sequence: TGTGCCAGCAGTCGTGGGTTCTATGGCTACACCTTC. Its protein is CASSRGFYGYTF.

This clonotype was recorded a few times. The chain has TRBV4-1 and TRBJ2-7, with 8 bases that match TRBD2. CDR3 size: 17 residues. Germline values: CDR1 MGHRA, CDR2 YSYEKL. V was pared by 0 bases and J by 0 bases, with 7 bases of the junction left unmatched. Written as DNA, the CDR3 is TGCGCCAGCAGCCAAGATTACACTAGCGGAAGCTCCTACGAGCAGTACTTC. Its protein product is CASSQDYTSGSSYEQYF.